There are many counts of the clone carrying this T cell receptor beta chain. Its antigen remains unknown. CDR3 length: 10 amino acids. These data are taken from a study of T cell repertoires in cytomegalovirus infection. Study-wide context: It can be stated that public TCR beta signatures indicated CMV infection as well as a matching HLA type.

Regarding the study as a whole: Cumulated frequencies of public TCR beta families served to identify carriers of CMV plus the relevant HLA. The ex vivo response showed dominance by HLA-C-restricted CMV-specific TCR beta clonotypes.

TCRdb fed the reads into MiXCR, producing one record per CDR3 protein. This sample has some 350,000 distinct CDR3 sequences, with around 18% found just once. This sequence was found in a human donor in good health (CMV status not recorded). Some clones in this sample may be carry-over from other donors' samples. The V and J genes are TRBV12-3 or TRBV12-4 and TRBJ1-2; D is unclear. The sample consisted of PBMCs. The CDR3 loop is CAEYGYGYTF. Written as DNA, the CDR3 is TGTGCAGAGTACGGCTATGGCTACACCTTC.